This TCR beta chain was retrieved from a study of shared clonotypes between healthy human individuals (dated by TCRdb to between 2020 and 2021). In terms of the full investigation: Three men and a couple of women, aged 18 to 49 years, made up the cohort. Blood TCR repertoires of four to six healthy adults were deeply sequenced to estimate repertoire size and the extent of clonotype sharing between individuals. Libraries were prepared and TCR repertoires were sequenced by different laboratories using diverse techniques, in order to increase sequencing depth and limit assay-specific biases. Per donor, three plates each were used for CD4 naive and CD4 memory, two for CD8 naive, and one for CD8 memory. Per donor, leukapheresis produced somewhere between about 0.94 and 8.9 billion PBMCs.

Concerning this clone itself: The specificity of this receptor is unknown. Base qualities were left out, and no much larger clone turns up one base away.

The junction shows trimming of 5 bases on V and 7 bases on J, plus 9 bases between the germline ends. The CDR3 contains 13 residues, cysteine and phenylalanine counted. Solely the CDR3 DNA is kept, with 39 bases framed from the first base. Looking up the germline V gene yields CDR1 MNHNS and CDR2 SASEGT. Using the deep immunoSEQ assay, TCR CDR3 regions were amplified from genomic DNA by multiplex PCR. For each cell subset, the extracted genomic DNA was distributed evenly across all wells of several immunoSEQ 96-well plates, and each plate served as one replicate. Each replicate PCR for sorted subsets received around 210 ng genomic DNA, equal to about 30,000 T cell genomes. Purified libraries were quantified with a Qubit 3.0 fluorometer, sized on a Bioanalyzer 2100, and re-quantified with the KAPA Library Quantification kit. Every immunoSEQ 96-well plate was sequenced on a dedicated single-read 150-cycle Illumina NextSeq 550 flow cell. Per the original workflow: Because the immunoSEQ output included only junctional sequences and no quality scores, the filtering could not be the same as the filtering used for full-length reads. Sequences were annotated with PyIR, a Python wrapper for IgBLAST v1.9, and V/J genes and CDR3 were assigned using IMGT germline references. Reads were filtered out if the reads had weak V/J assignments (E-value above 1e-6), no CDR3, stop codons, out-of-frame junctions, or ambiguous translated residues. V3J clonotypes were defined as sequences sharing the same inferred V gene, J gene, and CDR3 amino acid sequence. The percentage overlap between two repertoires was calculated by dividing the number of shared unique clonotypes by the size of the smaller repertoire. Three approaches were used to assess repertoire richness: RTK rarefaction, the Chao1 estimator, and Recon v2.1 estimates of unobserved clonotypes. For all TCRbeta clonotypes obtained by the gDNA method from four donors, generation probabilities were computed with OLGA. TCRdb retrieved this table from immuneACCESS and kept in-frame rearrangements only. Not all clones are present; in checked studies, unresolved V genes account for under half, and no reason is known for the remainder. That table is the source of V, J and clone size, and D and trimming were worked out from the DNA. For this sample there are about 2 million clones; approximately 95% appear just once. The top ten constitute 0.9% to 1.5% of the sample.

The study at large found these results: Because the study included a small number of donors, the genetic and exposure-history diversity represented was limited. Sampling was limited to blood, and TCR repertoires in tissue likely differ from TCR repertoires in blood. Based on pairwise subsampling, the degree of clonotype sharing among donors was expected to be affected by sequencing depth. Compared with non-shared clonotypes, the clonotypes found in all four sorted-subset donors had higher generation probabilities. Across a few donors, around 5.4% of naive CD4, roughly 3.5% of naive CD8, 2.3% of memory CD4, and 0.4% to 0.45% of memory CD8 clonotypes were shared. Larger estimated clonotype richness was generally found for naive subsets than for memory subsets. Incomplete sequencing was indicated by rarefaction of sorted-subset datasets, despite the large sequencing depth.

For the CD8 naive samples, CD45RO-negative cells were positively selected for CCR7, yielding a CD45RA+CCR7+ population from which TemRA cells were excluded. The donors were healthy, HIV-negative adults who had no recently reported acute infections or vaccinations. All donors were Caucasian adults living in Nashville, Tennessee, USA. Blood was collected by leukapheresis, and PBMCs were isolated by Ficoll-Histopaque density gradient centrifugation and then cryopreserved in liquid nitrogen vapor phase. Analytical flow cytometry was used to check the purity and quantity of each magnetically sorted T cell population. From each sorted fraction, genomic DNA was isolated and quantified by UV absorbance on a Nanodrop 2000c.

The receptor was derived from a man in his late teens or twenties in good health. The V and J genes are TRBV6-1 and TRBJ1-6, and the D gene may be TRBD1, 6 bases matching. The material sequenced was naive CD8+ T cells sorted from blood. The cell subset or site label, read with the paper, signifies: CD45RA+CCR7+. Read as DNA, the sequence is TGTGCCAGCAGTCGGACAGAGAATTCACCCCTCCACTTT. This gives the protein CASSRTENSPLHF.